This is a list of T cell receptor beta chains from one sample in a study of blood T cell repertoires in COVID-19. Data came from immunoSEQ multiplex PCR; TCRdb stores just in-frame clones and leaves some out. Here the sample spans under 100,000 clones, about nine tenths being singletons. The sequencing sample was made of peripheral blood. The receptors stem from a woman between 65 and 79 years old with acute or convalescent COVID-19. Both conserved end residues are part of each CDR3. D genes are given only for firm matches. Size values are once, few and many counts, or a class for expanded clones, and some rows have none.

clone size: NA; V gene: TRBV28; D gene: NA; J gene: TRBJ1-2; CDR3 protein: CASSWGGNGYTF; CDR3 DNA: TGTGCCAGCAGTTGGGGCGGAAATGGCTACACCTTC
clone size: once; V gene: TRBV5-1; D gene: NA; J gene: TRBJ1-1; CDR3 protein: CASSSLTVFSEAFF; CDR3 DNA: TGCGCCAGCAGTTCGTTGACAGTTTTCTCTGAAGCTTTCTTT
clone size: NA; V gene: TRBV19; D gene: NA; J gene: TRBJ1-1; CDR3 protein: CASSIQGGPTEAFF; CDR3 DNA: TGTGCCAGTAGTATTCAGGGAGGTCCCACTGAAGCTTTCTTT
clone size: NA; V gene: TRBV24-1; D gene: NA; J gene: TRBJ1-1; CDR3 protein: CATSDRHIRGGAFF; CDR3 DNA: TGTGCCACCAGTGACCGACACATCCGGGGGGGAGCTTTCTTT
clone size: NA; V gene: TRBV4-2; D gene: NA; J gene: TRBJ1-4; CDR3 protein: CASSQVSGEEKLFF; CDR3 DNA: TGTGCCAGCAGCCAAGTCTCAGGGGAGGAAAAACTGTTTTTT
clone size: NA; V gene: TRBV29-1; D gene: TRBD1; J gene: TRBJ1-2; CDR3 protein: CSVGEGQDYGYTF; CDR3 DNA: TGCAGCGTTGGGGAGGGACAGGACTATGGCTACACCTTC
clone size: NA; V gene: TRBV6-5; D gene: TRBD1; J gene: TRBJ1-2; CDR3 protein: CASSYTPGGNYGYTF; CDR3 DNA: TGTGCCAGCAGTTACACCCCAGGGGGCAACTATGGCTACACCTTC
clone size: NA; V gene: TRBV5-1; D gene: TRBD2; J gene: TRBJ2-7; CDR3 protein: CASSLAGGGPGSYEQYF; CDR3 DNA: TGCGCCAGCAGCTTGGCGGGGGGAGGGCCGGGTTCCTACGAGCAGTACTTC
clone size: NA; V gene: TRBV5-1; D gene: TRBD2; J gene: TRBJ2-7; CDR3 protein: CASSVASGSSYEQYF; CDR3 DNA: TGCGCCAGCAGTGTTGCTAGCGGGAGCTCCTACGAGCAGTACTTC
clone size: NA; V gene: TRBV19; D gene: TRBD1; J gene: TRBJ1-5; CDR3 protein: CASHRGNSNQPQHF; CDR3 DNA: TGTGCCAGTCACAGGGGTAACTCCAATCAGCCCCAGCATTTT